A selection of T cell receptor beta chains follows, all from one sample in a study of blood T cells in healthy people across ages. MiXCR, applied by TCRdb to the 5' RACE reads, yields one record per CDR3 protein. The sample carries about 1.8 million distinct CDR3 sequences, just under 50% recorded once. Sequenced: blood. Receptors were obtained from a woman aged 40 to 49 in good health. Each CDR3 is given with its conserved first and last residue. A D gene is named only where the DNA matches it firmly. Some rows mark clone size as missing; the rest say once, few, many or name a class of expanded clone.

>-|TRBV20-1|TRBJ1-4|-
CSAQGTNEKLFF
TGCAGTGCCCAGGGGACGAATGAAAAACTGTTTTTT
>TRBD2|TRBV5-1|TRBJ2-1|few
CASSFGLAGITYNEQFF
TGCGCCAGCAGCTTCGGACTAGCGGGGATAACCTACAATGAGCAGTTCTTC
>TRBD2|TRBV9|TRBJ2-5|-
CASSASGTRSETQYF
TGTGCCAGCAGCGCCTCCGGGACTAGATCAGAGACCCAGTACTTC
>-|TRBV20-1|TRBJ2-6|-
CSARGAGPSYSGANVLTF
TGCAGTGCTAGAGGGGCAGGACCAAGCTACTCTGGGGCCAACGTCCTGACTTTC
>-|TRBV2|TRBJ2-7|-
CASSEAFRREQYF
TGTGCCAGCAGTGAAGCCTTTAGGCGGGAGCAGTACTTC
>-|TRBV7-2|TRBJ2-5|few
CASSLVGGIIQETQYF
TGTGCCAGCAGCTTAGTTGGAGGAATCATACAAGAGACCCAGTACTTC
>TRBD1|TRBV5-5|TRBJ2-2|-
CASSFDVQGALGELFF
TGTGCCAGCAGCTTTGATGTACAGGGGGCCTTAGGGGAGCTGTTTTTT
>-|TRBV7-3|TRBJ2-1|-
CASSPPGINEQFF
TGTGCCAGCAGTCCCCCCGGGATCAATGAGCAGTTCTTC
>TRBD2|TRBV6-5|TRBJ2-5|-
CASSYGGSGGGIKTQYF
TGTGCCAGCAGTTATGGGGGTAGCGGGGGCGGTATTAAGACCCAGTACTTC
>TRBD1|TRBV6-5|TRBJ2-1|-
CASFGTGLTREQFF
TGTGCCAGCTTTGGGACAGGCCTAACGAGGGAACAGTTCTTC
>-|TRBV5-1|TRBJ2-5|few
CASTHEGQETQYF
TGCGCCAGCACCCATGAGGGACAAGAGACCCAGTACTTC
>-|TRBV20-1|TRBJ2-5|-
CSVLGAGRETQYF
TGCAGTGTTCTCGGTGCGGGGAGGGAGACCCAGTACTTC
>-|TRBV7-2|TRBJ2-7|-
CASGQTQGYEQYF
TGTGCCAGCGGCCAAACACAGGGTTACGAGCAGTACTTC
>-|TRBV20-1|TRBJ1-6|few
CSAREGDSPLHF
TGCAGTGCTAGAGAGGGAGATTCACCCCTCCACTTT
>-|TRBV6-1|TRBJ2-7|many
CASSHDTGYEQYF
TGTGCCAGCAGTCACGATACAGGGTACGAGCAGTACTTC
>-|TRBV20-1|TRBJ2-7|-
CSARDRLQGAVGEQYF
TGCAGTGCTAGAGATCGGTTACAGGGCGCTGTGGGGGAGCAGTACTTC
>-|TRBV5-1|TRBJ2-5|-
CASSSGGAGSGETQYF
TGCGCCAGCAGCTCGGGGGGCGCAGGGAGCGGAGAGACCCAGTACTTC
>TRBD1|TRBV6-1|TRBJ2-4|-
CASSEFGQGLLAKNIQYF
TGTGCCAGCAGTGAATTTGGACAGGGCCTATTAGCCAAAAACATTCAGTACTTC
>TRBD1|TRBV10-3|TRBJ2-3|-
CAISETGTGVRADTQYF
TGTGCCATCAGTGAGACAGGGACAGGGGTCCGGGCAGATACGCAGTATTTT
>TRBD1|TRBV12-5|TRBJ2-1|few
CASGLYPGTGRDEQFF
TGTGCTAGTGGTTTGTACCCCGGGACAGGGAGGGATGAGCAGTTCTTC
>TRBD1|TRBV6-2/TRBV6-3|TRBJ1-2|-
CASKLSGQDYGYTF
TGTGCCAGCAAACTCTCGGGACAGGACTATGGCTACACCTTC
>-|TRBV20-1|TRBJ1-2|-
CSAEDTTSTYYGYTF
TGCAGTGCTGAGGACACAACCTCGACCTACTATGGCTACACCTTC
>TRBD2|TRBV12-3/TRBV12-4|TRBJ2-1|-
CASSFSGGNNEQFF
TGCGCCAGCAGCTTTTCGGGGGGGAACAATGAGCAGTTCTTC
>-|TRBV7-9|TRBJ2-5|once
CACSNRGGETQYF
TGTGCCTGCAGCAACAGGGGAGGAGAGACCCAGTACTTC
>-|TRBV6-1|TRBJ1-1|once
CASSYIDRNTEAFF
TGTGCCAGCTCCTACATCGACAGGAACACTGAAGCTTTCTTT
>TRBD1|TRBV6-1|TRBJ2-1|-
CASRSTGRGLAKNIQFF
TGTGCCAGCAGGTCGACAGGGCGAGGCTTGGCCAAAAACATTCAGTTCTTC
>TRBD1|TRBV20-1|TRBJ1-1|-
CSAQTGGLRRDTEAFF
TGCAGTGCTCAGACAGGGGGGCTCCGTCGGGACACTGAAGCTTTCTTT
>TRBD2|TRBV7-9|TRBJ2-3|-
CASSLEGTITDTQYF
TGTGCCAGCAGCTTAGAGGGGACTATCACAGATACGCAGTATTTT
>TRBD2|TRBV4-1|TRBJ2-3|-
CASSPRLAGHTDTQYF
TGCGCCAGCAGCCCCCGACTAGCGGGCCACACAGATACGCAGTATTTT